The 13 T cell receptor beta chains given below trace back to one sample, sequenced in a study of shared clonotypes between healthy human individuals. TCRdb's table, derived via immunoSEQ multiplex PCR, lists solely in-frame clones and lacks some. The sample holds about 230,000 clones, 65% to 70% seen once. Sequencing input: memory CD4+ T cells sorted from blood. The subset here: CD45RA-negative fraction. These receptors were taken from a man between 25 and 39 years old in good health.

The rearrangement joins TRBV6-4 to TRBJ2-1; D is undetermined. The CDR3 is 13 residues long. V dropped 2 bases and J dropped 7 bases, with 9 bases sitting between them. Germline V lookup: CDR1 MRHNA, CDR2 SNTAGT. This CDR3 is CASSDTPRNEQFF. CDR3 DNA: TGTGCCAGCAGTGACACCCCCCGGAATGAGCAGTTCTTC.

The chain is built from TRBV30 and TRBJ2-7, with D maybe TRBD1 (7 bases). CDR1 GTSNPN and CDR2 SVGIG come from the germline V gene (reference sequence). V lost 5 bases and J 5 bases, leaving 10 bases between the germline ends. The CDR3 totals 11 residues. CDR3 sequence: CAWQGEDEQYF. The CDR3, as DNA: TGTGCCTGGCAGGGGGAGGACGAGCAGTACTTC. Together with reference TRBV30 and TRBJ2-7, the CDR3 gives the full variable domain: SQTIHQWPATLVQPVGSPLSLECTVEGTSNPNLYWYRQAAGRGLQLLFYSVGIGQISSEVPQNLSASRPQDRQFILSSKKLLLSDSGFYLCAWQGEDEQYFGPGTRLTVT.

CDR3 bases: TGTGCCAGCAGTTACTCGAGCCTAGGGTCCTACGAGCAGTACTTC. Translation: CASSYSSLGSYEQYF. This chain joins TRBV6-6 and TRBJ2-7; D gene uncertain. This CDR3 has 15 amino acids. Per the germline V gene, CDR1 is MNHNY and CDR2 is SVGAGI (reference sequence). Trimming stripped 0 bases from V and 1 base from J, with 10 bases between.

V is TRBV19 and J is TRBJ1-5, with a possible D match to TRBD1 (6 bases). The CDR3 loop spans 15 amino acids. Trimming left V 6 bases short and J 4 bases short, with 16 bases between. Germline V gene sequence: CDR1 LNHDA, CDR2 SQIVND (reference sequence). The CDR3 region is CASRGTGIGNQPQHF. DNA of the CDR3: TGTGCCAGTAGGGGAACAGGGATTGGAAATCAGCCCCAGCATTTT.

This clone was observed at least ten times. The chain recombines TRBV29-1 with TRBJ2-1, with 9 bases identical to TRBD2. In germline, CDR1 is SQVTM, CDR2 ANQGSEA. The trim removed 6 bases at V and 4 bases at J, leaving 7 bases unmatched. CDR3 size: 14 residues. The CDR3 loop is CSVDSSGVYNEQFF. CDR3 nucleotides: TGCAGCGTGGATTCTAGCGGGGTATACAATGAGCAGTTCTTC.

This clone appeared once. The V gene is TRBV2, the J gene TRBJ1-1; the D gene is possibly TRBD1 (5 bases). The CDR3 covers 12 residues. Trimming stripped 7 bases from V and 10 bases from J, with 16 bases between. CDR1 is SNHLY and CDR2 is FYNNEI in the germline V gene. DNA of the CDR3: TGTGCCAGCACCGGCACAGGAGTGGGAGCTTTCTTT. It specifies CASTGTGVGAFF.

The chain is built from TRBV4-2 and TRBJ2-3; the match to TRBD2 covers 12 bases. The CDR3 consists of 17 residues. CDR1 and CDR2 from the germline V gene are LGHNA and YNFKEQ. Trimming cost V 4 bases and J 2 bases; bases outside gene matches: 7. CDR3 in amino acids: CASSPKGLAGNTDTQYF. The CDR3 DNA sequence: TGTGCCAGCAGCCCAAAAGGACTAGCGGGAAACACAGATACGCAGTATTTT.

The rearrangement uses TRBV11-2 and TRBJ2-1, with TRBD2 matching over 9 bases. Trimming took 3 bases from V and 12 from J; bases not matched to a gene: 12. The germline CDR1 and CDR2 sequences are SGHAT and FQNNGV. This CDR3 contains 15 residues. CDR3 nucleotide sequence: TGTGCCAGCAGCTTCGAAGCGGGAGGTAGGATTGCGCAGTTCTTC. Translation gives CASSFEAGGRIAQFF.

The genes are TRBV2 and TRBJ2-7; 11 positions agree with TRBD1. After removal of 6 bases from V and 6 bases from J, the junction contained 7 bases not matched to a gene. This CDR3 has 14 residues. Germline V gene sequence: CDR1 SNHLY, CDR2 FYNNEI. The CDR3 is CASRAGGQGAEQYF. CDR3 in DNA: TGTGCCAGCAGGGCGGGCGGACAGGGGGCCGAGCAGTACTTC.

This clone was detected a few times. The gene calls are TRBV15 and TRBJ1-1; 8 nucleotides line up with TRBD1. J was trimmed by 0 bases and V by 8 bases; bases with no gene match: 2. Germline V CDR1 and CDR2: LNHNV, YYDKDF (reference sequence). This CDR3 is built from 13 residues. Here the CDR3 DNA reads TGTGCCACCTCGACAGGGGTGAACACTGAAGCTTTCTTT. Translation gives CATSTGVNTEAFF. The whole variable domain, filled in from reference TRBV15 and TRBJ1-1, reads DAMVIQNPRYQVTQFGKPVTLSCSQTLNHNVMYWYQQKSSQAPKLLFHYYDKDFNNEADTPDNFQSRRPNTSFCFLDIRSPGLGDTAMYLCATSTGVNTEAFFGQGTRLTVV.

This clone was counted between two and nine times. The chain couples TRBV2 to TRBJ2-7; a weak D match, TRBD2 (6 bases). The ends were cut back, 7 bases at V and 5 bases at J, with 12 bases in the middle. CDR1 and CDR2 from the germline V gene are SNHLY and FYNNEI. This CDR3 has 12 amino acids. The CDR3 loop reads CASTPTRDEQYF. The CDR3 DNA reads as TGTGCCAGCACCCCGACTAGAGACGAGCAGTACTTC.

The J gene is TRBJ2-3, the V gene TRBV5-6; D is uncertain. Germline V gene data show CDR1 as SGHDT and CDR2 as YYEEEE. CDR3 length equals 14 residues. Trimming removed 0 bases from V and 6 bases from J, with 11 bases in between. This chain's CDR3 is CASSLGTLADTQYF. CDR3 nucleotides: TGTGCCAGCAGCTTGGGCACACTCGCGGATACGCAGTATTTT. The entire variable domain, with the rest obtained from reference TRBV5-6 and TRBJ2-3, is as follows: DAGVTQSPTHLIKTRGQQVTLRCSPKSGHDTVSWYQQALGQGPQFIFQYYEEEERQRGNFPDRFSGHQFPNYSSELNVNALLLGDSALYLCASSLGTLADTQYFGPGTRLTVL.

This clone was seen more than once but under ten times. The gene calls are TRBV30 and TRBJ1-2; 7 positions match TRBD1. This CDR3 spans 13 amino acids. After removal of 5 bases from V and 3 bases from J, the junction contained 6 bases not matched to a gene. Germline assignment: CDR1 GTSNPN and CDR2 SVGIG (reference sequence). The CDR3 region has the DNA TGTGCCTGGTCGACAGGGTATCACTATGGCTACACCTTC. It encodes CAWSTGYHYGYTF.